Listed below are T cell receptor beta chains from one sample, sequenced in a study of blood T cell repertoires in COVID-19. Assay used: immunoSEQ multiplex PCR; TCRdb lists only in-frame clones, some missing. This table has a few hundred thousand clones, 90% to 95% appearing once. Source material: PBMCs or T cells enriched from blood (not recorded which). Receptors originate from a human donor in a cohort exposed to, infected with or recovered from COVID-19 (not recorded which). The donor label of this sample is uncertain. CDR3s include the opening cysteine and the closing phenylalanine or tryptophan. Each record gives: J gene, clone size, V gene, D gene, CDR3 protein, CDR3 DNA. D genes are given only for firm matches. Clone size is given for some rows only: seen once, a few or many times, or a class if the clone is expanded.

j_gene: TRBJ2-6
abundance: NA
v_gene: TRBV5-4
d_gene: TRBD1
CDR3aa: CASSFWKAGTGTSGANVLTF
CDR3nt: TGTGCCAGCAGCTTTTGGAAGGCCGGGACAGGGACCTCTGGGGCCAACGTCCTGACTTTC

j_gene: TRBJ2-7
abundance: NA
v_gene: TRBV28
d_gene: NA
CDR3aa: CASSAATVLHEQYF
CDR3nt: TGTGCCAGCAGTGCGGCGACAGTCCTACACGAGCAGTACTTC

j_gene: TRBJ2-7
abundance: NA
v_gene: TRBV10-3
d_gene: TRBD2
CDR3aa: CAISESPGGGPSYEQYF
CDR3nt: TGTGCCATCAGTGAGTCACCGGGCGGGGGGCCCTCTTACGAGCAGTACTTC

j_gene: TRBJ1-2
abundance: NA
v_gene: TRBV10-3
d_gene: TRBD1
CDR3aa: CAISESLQGALYGYTF
CDR3nt: TGTGCCATCAGTGAGTCGCTACAGGGGGCTCTCTATGGCTACACCTTC

j_gene: TRBJ2-2
abundance: NA
v_gene: TRBV4-2
d_gene: NA
CDR3aa: CASSVQTRNTGELFF
CDR3nt: TGTGCCAGCAGCGTCCAAACTAGAAACACCGGGGAGCTGTTTTTT

j_gene: TRBJ1-6
abundance: NA
v_gene: TRBV19
d_gene: NA
CDR3aa: CASSITPAGDSPLHF
CDR3nt: TGTGCCAGTAGTATAACCCCGGCGGGGGATTCACCCCTCCACTTT

j_gene: TRBJ2-3
abundance: NA
v_gene: TRBV7-9
d_gene: NA
CDR3aa: CASSRGDTQYF
CDR3nt: TGTGCCAGCAGCAGAGGGGATACGCAGTATTTT

j_gene: TRBJ1-1
abundance: NA
v_gene: TRBV7-9
d_gene: TRBD1
CDR3aa: CASSGTGTSEAFF
CDR3nt: TGTGCCAGCAGCGGGACAGGGACTTCTGAAGCTTTCTTT

j_gene: TRBJ1-2
abundance: NA
v_gene: TRBV28
d_gene: NA
CDR3aa: CASTPTPGYGYTF
CDR3nt: TGTGCCAGCACTCCAACCCCAGGGTATGGCTACACCTTC

j_gene: TRBJ1-1
abundance: once
v_gene: TRBV6-1
d_gene: TRBD1
CDR3aa: CASSEGTGSFEAFF
CDR3nt: TGTGCCAGCAGTGAAGGGACAGGGTCGTTTGAAGCTTTCTTT

j_gene: TRBJ2-5
abundance: NA
v_gene: TRBV5-1
d_gene: TRBD2
CDR3aa: CASSSALAGVGETQYF
CDR3nt: TGCGCCAGCAGCTCAGCCCTAGCGGGGGTAGGAGAGACCCAGTACTTC

j_gene: TRBJ2-6
abundance: NA
v_gene: TRBV5-4
d_gene: NA
CDR3aa: CASSLVPSGANVLTF
CDR3nt: TGTGCCAGCAGCTTGGTCCCTTCTGGGGCCAACGTCCTGACTTTC

j_gene: TRBJ1-1
abundance: NA
v_gene: TRBV12-3/TRBV12-4
d_gene: NA
CDR3aa: CASTTGSSTEAFF
CDR3nt: TGTGCCAGCACAACAGGGTCGAGCACTGAAGCTTTCTTT

j_gene: TRBJ1-2
abundance: NA
v_gene: TRBV19
d_gene: NA
CDR3aa: CASNLQGLPYGYTF
CDR3nt: TGTGCCAGTAACCTACAGGGCCTGCCATATGGCTACACCTTC

j_gene: TRBJ2-4
abundance: NA
v_gene: TRBV3-1/TRBV3-2
d_gene: TRBD2
CDR3aa: CASSQESWLAGAVAKNIQYF
CDR3nt: TGTGCCAGCAGCCAAGAATCTTGGCTAGCGGGGGCCGTAGCCAAAAACATTCAGTACTTC

j_gene: TRBJ1-1
abundance: NA
v_gene: TRBV11-1
d_gene: TRBD1
CDR3aa: CASSPDRGSEAFF
CDR3nt: TGTGCCAGCAGCCCGGACAGGGGCTCTGAAGCTTTCTTT

j_gene: TRBJ1-1
abundance: NA
v_gene: TRBV5-1
d_gene: NA
CDR3aa: CASSLGRESEAFF
CDR3nt: TGCGCCAGCAGCTTGGGGAGGGAGTCTGAAGCTTTCTTT

j_gene: TRBJ1-6
abundance: few
v_gene: TRBV2
d_gene: NA
CDR3aa: CASRRGEGRNSPLHF
CDR3nt: TGTGCCAGCAGGAGGGGGGAGGGCCGAAATTCACCCCTCCACTTT

j_gene: TRBJ2-1
abundance: NA
v_gene: TRBV5-1
d_gene: TRBD2
CDR3aa: CASSSTSGGPYNEQFF
CDR3nt: TGCGCCAGCAGCTCCACTAGCGGGGGCCCCTACAATGAGCAGTTCTTC

j_gene: TRBJ2-4
abundance: once
v_gene: TRBV18
d_gene: NA
CDR3aa: CASSPLKGLAKNIQYF
CDR3nt: TGTGCCAGCTCACCACTGAAGGGGTTAGCCAAAAACATTCAGTACTTC

j_gene: TRBJ1-1
abundance: NA
v_gene: TRBV5-1
d_gene: NA
CDR3aa: CASSLLGGTEAFF
CDR3nt: TGCGCCAGCAGCTTGTTGGGGGGCACTGAAGCTTTCTTT

j_gene: TRBJ2-5
abundance: NA
v_gene: TRBV7-2
d_gene: NA
CDR3aa: CASSPDSPKETQYF
CDR3nt: TGTGCCAGCAGCCCGGACAGCCCCAAAGAGACCCAGTACTTC

j_gene: TRBJ2-3
abundance: once
v_gene: TRBV5-6
d_gene: TRBD2
CDR3aa: CASSKVAGGHRDTQYF
CDR3nt: TGTGCCAGCAGCAAGGTAGCGGGGGGGCATAGAGATACGCAGTATTTT

j_gene: TRBJ2-1
abundance: few
v_gene: TRBV6-6
d_gene: TRBD2
CDR3aa: CASSDLSGLAGIKSYNEQFF
CDR3nt: TGTGCCAGCAGCGACCTCTCCGGACTAGCGGGCATTAAGTCCTACAATGAGCAGTTCTTC

j_gene: TRBJ2-5
abundance: NA
v_gene: TRBV30
d_gene: NA
CDR3aa: CAWSRTGQETQYF
CDR3nt: TGTGCCTGGAGTAGAACAGGTCAAGAGACCCAGTACTTC

j_gene: TRBJ2-2
abundance: NA
v_gene: TRBV9
d_gene: TRBD2
CDR3aa: CASSATSGATGELFF
CDR3nt: TGTGCCAGCAGCGCGACTAGCGGGGCTACCGGGGAGCTGTTTTTT

j_gene: TRBJ2-5
abundance: NA
v_gene: TRBV3-1/TRBV3-2
d_gene: NA
CDR3aa: CASSRLLGETQYF
CDR3nt: TGTGCCAGCAGCCGACTCCTTGGGGAGACCCAGTACTTC

j_gene: TRBJ1-4
abundance: NA
v_gene: TRBV5-1
d_gene: TRBD1
CDR3aa: CASSLGTGGAFEKLFF
CDR3nt: TGCGCCAGCAGCTTGGGGACAGGGGGCGCATTTGAAAAACTGTTTTTT

j_gene: TRBJ2-7
abundance: NA
v_gene: TRBV6-5
d_gene: TRBD1
CDR3aa: CASSPGDRVQQYF
CDR3nt: TGTGCCAGCAGCCCCGGGGACAGGGTGCAGCAGTACTTC

j_gene: TRBJ1-6
abundance: few
v_gene: TRBV9
d_gene: TRBD1
CDR3aa: CASSQSGTVNSPLHF
CDR3nt: TGTGCCAGCAGCCAATCAGGGACAGTTAATTCACCCCTCCACTTT

j_gene: TRBJ1-4
abundance: NA
v_gene: TRBV3-1/TRBV3-2
d_gene: TRBD1
CDR3aa: CASSYRTGREKLFF
CDR3nt: TGTGCCAGCAGCTATCGGACAGGCAGAGAAAAACTGTTTTTT

j_gene: TRBJ2-1
abundance: NA
v_gene: TRBV2
d_gene: TRBD2
CDR3aa: CASYRLAAYNEQFF
CDR3nt: TGTGCCAGCTATAGACTAGCGGCTTACAATGAGCAGTTCTTC

j_gene: TRBJ2-5
abundance: NA
v_gene: TRBV2
d_gene: TRBD2
CDR3aa: CASTRTGGIRETQYF
CDR3nt: TGTGCCAGCACTCGGACGGGAGGGATCAGGGAGACCCAGTACTTC

j_gene: TRBJ2-1
abundance: NA
v_gene: TRBV11-2
d_gene: NA
CDR3aa: CASSLNGMRNEQFF
CDR3nt: TGTGCCAGCAGCTTAAACGGAATGAGGAATGAGCAGTTCTTC

j_gene: TRBJ2-3
abundance: NA
v_gene: TRBV7-2
d_gene: TRBD2
CDR3aa: CASSSPALGGGTDTQYF
CDR3nt: TGTGCCAGCAGCTCCCCCGCCCTCGGCGGGGGAACAGATACGCAGTATTTT

j_gene: TRBJ1-1
abundance: NA
v_gene: TRBV19
d_gene: TRBD1
CDR3aa: CASSDRGNTEAFF
CDR3nt: TGTGCCAGTTCCGACAGGGGGAACACTGAAGCTTTCTTT

j_gene: TRBJ2-3
abundance: few
v_gene: TRBV5-1
d_gene: TRBD1
CDR3aa: CASSFPGQGTDTQYF
CDR3nt: TGCGCCAGCAGCTTCCCGGGACAGGGCACAGATACGCAGTATTTT

j_gene: TRBJ2-7
abundance: NA
v_gene: TRBV6-4
d_gene: TRBD1
CDR3aa: CASSKPGQGSYEQYF
CDR3nt: TGTGCCAGCAGTAAACCGGGACAGGGGTCCTACGAGCAGTACTTC

j_gene: TRBJ2-3
abundance: NA
v_gene: TRBV24-1
d_gene: TRBD2
CDR3aa: CATSDGAGAAAGTQYF
CDR3nt: TGTGCCACCAGTGATGGAGCGGGGGCCGCCGCAGGGACGCAGTATTTT

j_gene: TRBJ2-7
abundance: NA
v_gene: TRBV5-4
d_gene: NA
CDR3aa: CASSRPGEQYF
CDR3nt: TGTGCCAGCAGCCGACCAGGCGAGCAGTACTTC

j_gene: TRBJ2-3
abundance: once
v_gene: TRBV9
d_gene: NA
CDR3aa: CASNRGATDTQYF
CDR3nt: TGTGCCAGCAATCGGGGGGCCACAGATACGCAGTATTTT

j_gene: TRBJ1-4
abundance: NA
v_gene: TRBV28
d_gene: NA
CDR3aa: CASSLMRATNEKLFF
CDR3nt: TGTGCCAGCAGTTTAATGAGAGCAACTAATGAAAAACTGTTTTTT

j_gene: TRBJ1-2
abundance: NA
v_gene: TRBV10-3
d_gene: TRBD1
CDR3aa: CAITVGQGYGYTF
CDR3nt: TGTGCCATCACCGTTGGACAGGGCTATGGCTACACCTTC

j_gene: TRBJ2-7
abundance: NA
v_gene: TRBV24-1
d_gene: NA
CDR3aa: CATSPGTLHEQYF
CDR3nt: TGTGCCACCAGTCCAGGCACTCTTCACGAGCAGTACTTC

j_gene: TRBJ2-5
abundance: NA
v_gene: TRBV24-1
d_gene: TRBD2
CDR3aa: CATAGGGSGAETQYF
CDR3nt: TGTGCCACCGCAGGCGGGGGTTCCGGGGCAGAGACCCAGTACTTC

j_gene: TRBJ2-2
abundance: NA
v_gene: TRBV12-3/TRBV12-4
d_gene: NA
CDR3aa: CASSRQGIGELFF
CDR3nt: TGTGCCAGCAGCCGTCAGGGTATCGGGGAGCTGTTTTTT

j_gene: TRBJ2-2
abundance: NA
v_gene: TRBV18
d_gene: TRBD1
CDR3aa: CASSPATGGTGELFF
CDR3nt: TGTGCCAGCTCACCAGCGACAGGGGGTACCGGGGAGCTGTTTTTT

j_gene: TRBJ1-1
abundance: NA
v_gene: TRBV3-1/TRBV3-2
d_gene: NA
CDR3aa: CASSGDGLSTEAFF
CDR3nt: TGTGCCAGCAGCGGAGATGGTTTGAGCACTGAAGCTTTCTTT

j_gene: TRBJ2-7
abundance: NA
v_gene: TRBV19
d_gene: TRBD1
CDR3aa: CASSKGRQGIFYEQYF
CDR3nt: TGTGCCAGTAGTAAGGGGCGACAGGGGATATTCTACGAGCAGTACTTC

j_gene: TRBJ2-5
abundance: NA
v_gene: TRBV3-1/TRBV3-2
d_gene: TRBD1
CDR3aa: CASSPGQKETQYF
CDR3nt: TGTGCCAGCAGCCCGGGACAGAAAGAGACCCAGTACTTC

j_gene: TRBJ2-7
abundance: NA
v_gene: TRBV11-1
d_gene: NA
CDR3aa: CASSSGYEQYF
CDR3nt: TGTGCCAGCAGCAGCGGTTACGAGCAGTACTTC

j_gene: TRBJ1-1
abundance: NA
v_gene: TRBV10-3
d_gene: TRBD1
CDR3aa: CAISRTGPNTEAFF
CDR3nt: TGTGCCATCAGTCGGACAGGGCCGAACACTGAAGCTTTCTTT